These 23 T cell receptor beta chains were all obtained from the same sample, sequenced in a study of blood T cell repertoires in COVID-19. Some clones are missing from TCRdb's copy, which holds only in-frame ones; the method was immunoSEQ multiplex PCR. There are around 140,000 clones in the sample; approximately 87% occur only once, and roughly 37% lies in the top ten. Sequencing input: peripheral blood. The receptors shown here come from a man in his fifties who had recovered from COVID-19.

The CDR3 nucleotides are TGCGCCAGCAGCTTACAGGCTCCGAACACCGGGGAGCTGTTTTTT. Protein: CASSLQAPNTGELFF. V gene TRBV5-1 combines with J gene TRBJ2-2, with a tentative D call TRBD1 (5 bases). V dropped 2 bases and J dropped 0 bases, with 8 bases sitting between them. The CDR3 extends over 15 amino acids. CDR1 and CDR2 from the germline V gene are SGHRS and YFSETQ.

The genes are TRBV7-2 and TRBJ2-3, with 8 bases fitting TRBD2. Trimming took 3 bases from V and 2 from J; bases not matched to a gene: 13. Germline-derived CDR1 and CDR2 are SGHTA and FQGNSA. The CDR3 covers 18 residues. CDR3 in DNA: TGTGCCAGCAGCTTGAAGCGGGGGACACGACAAGACACAGATACGCAGTATTTT. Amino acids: CASSLKRGTRQDTDTQYF.

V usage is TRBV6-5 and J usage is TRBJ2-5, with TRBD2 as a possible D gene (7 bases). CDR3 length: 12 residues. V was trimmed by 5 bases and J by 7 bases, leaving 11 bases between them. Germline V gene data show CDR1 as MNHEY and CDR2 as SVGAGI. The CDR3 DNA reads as TGTGCCAGCAGTAGGGGGGAGGGGACCCAGTACTTC. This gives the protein CASSRGEGTQYF.

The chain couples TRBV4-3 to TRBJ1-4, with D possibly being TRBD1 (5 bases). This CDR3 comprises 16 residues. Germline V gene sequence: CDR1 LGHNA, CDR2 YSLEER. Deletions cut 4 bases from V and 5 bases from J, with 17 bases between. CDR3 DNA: TGCGCCAGCAGCCTATCCCGGGGACTGTGGAATGAAAAACTGTTTTTT. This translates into CASSLSRGLWNEKLFF.

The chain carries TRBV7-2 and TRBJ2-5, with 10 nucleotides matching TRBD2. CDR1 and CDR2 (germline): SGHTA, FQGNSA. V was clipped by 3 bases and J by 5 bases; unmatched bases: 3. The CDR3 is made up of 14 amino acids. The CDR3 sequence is CASSFSGGMETQYF. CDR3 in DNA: TGTGCCAGCAGCTTTAGCGGGGGGATGGAGACCCAGTACTTC.

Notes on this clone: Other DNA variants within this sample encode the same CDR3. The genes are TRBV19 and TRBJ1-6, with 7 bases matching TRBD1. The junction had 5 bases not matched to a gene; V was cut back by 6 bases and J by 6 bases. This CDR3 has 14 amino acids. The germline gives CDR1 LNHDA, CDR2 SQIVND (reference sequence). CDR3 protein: CASSLGQSNSPLHF. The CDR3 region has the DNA TGTGCCAGTAGCCTGGGACAGAGTAATTCACCCCTCCACTTT.

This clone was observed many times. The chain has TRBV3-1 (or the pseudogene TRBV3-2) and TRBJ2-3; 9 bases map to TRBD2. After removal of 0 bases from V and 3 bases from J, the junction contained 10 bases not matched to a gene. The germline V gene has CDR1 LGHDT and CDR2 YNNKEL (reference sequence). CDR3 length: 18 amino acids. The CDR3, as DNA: TGTGCCAGCAGCCAAGATTTTGGGCGGGGGGGTGGAACAGATACGCAGTATTTT. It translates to CASSQDFGRGGGTDTQYF.

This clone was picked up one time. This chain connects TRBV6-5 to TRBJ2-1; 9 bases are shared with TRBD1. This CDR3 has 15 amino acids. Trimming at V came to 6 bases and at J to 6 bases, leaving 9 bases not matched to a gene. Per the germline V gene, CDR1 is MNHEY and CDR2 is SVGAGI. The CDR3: CASREGDRVGNEQFF. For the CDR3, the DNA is TGTGCCAGCAGGGAGGGGGACAGGGTAGGCAATGAGCAGTTCTTC.

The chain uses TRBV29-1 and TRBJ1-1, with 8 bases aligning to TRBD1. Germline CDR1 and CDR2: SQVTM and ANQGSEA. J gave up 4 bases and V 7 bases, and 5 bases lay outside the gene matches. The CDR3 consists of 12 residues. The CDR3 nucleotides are TGCAGCGGCGACAGGGGTACCACTGAAGCTTTCTTT. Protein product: CSGDRGTTEAFF.

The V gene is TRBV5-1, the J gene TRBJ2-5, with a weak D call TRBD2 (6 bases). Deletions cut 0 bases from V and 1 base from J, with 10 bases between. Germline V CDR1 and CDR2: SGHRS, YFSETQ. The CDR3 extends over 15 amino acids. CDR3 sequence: CASSLGGTPQETQYF. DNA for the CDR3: TGCGCCAGCAGCTTGGGGGGGACTCCCCAAGAGACCCAGTACTTC. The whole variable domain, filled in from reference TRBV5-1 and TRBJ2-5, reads KAGVTQTPRYLIKTRGQQVTLSCSPISGHRSVSWYQQTPGQGLQFLFEYFSETQRNKGNFPGRFSGRQFSNSRSEMNVSTLELGDSALYLCASSLGGTPQETQYFGPGTRLLVL.

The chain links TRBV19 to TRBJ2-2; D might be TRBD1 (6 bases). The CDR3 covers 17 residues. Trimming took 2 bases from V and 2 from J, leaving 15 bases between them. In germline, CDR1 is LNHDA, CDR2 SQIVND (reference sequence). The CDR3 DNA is TGTGCCAGTAGTATATTTTGGACAGCGAGAAACACCGGGGAGCTGTTTTTT. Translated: CASSIFWTARNTGELFF.

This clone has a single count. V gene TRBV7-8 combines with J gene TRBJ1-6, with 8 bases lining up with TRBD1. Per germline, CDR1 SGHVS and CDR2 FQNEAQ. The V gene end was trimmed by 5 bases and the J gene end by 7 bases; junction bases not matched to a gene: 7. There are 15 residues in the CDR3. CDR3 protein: CASSPQGAPNSPLHF. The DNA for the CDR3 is TGTGCCAGCAGCCCCCAGGGGGCCCCGAATTCACCCCTCCACTTT.

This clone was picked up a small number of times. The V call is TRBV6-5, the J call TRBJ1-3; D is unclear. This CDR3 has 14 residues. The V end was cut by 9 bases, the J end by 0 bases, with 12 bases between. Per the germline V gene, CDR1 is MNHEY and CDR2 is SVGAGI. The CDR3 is CASIPSVSGNTIYF. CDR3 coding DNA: TGTGCCAGTATCCCCAGTGTCTCTGGAAACACCATATATTTT.

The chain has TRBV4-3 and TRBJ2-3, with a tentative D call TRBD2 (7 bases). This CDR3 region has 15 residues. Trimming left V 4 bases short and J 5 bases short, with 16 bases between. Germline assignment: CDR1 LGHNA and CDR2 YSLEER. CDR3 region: CASSRSPGEGDTQYF. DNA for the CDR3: TGCGCCAGCAGCCGTAGCCCAGGGGAGGGAGATACGCAGTATTTT.

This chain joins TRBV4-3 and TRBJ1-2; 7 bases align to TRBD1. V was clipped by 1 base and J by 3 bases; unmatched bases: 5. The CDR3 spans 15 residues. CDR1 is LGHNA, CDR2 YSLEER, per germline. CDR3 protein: CASSQGTGAHYGYTF. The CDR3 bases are TGCGCCAGCAGCCAAGGCACAGGGGCGCACTATGGCTACACCTTC.

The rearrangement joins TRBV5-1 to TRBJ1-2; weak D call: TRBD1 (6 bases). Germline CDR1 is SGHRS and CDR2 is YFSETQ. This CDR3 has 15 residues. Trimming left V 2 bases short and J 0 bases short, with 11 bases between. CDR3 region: CASSFTDRANYGYTF. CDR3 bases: TGCGCCAGCAGCTTCACGGACAGAGCTAACTATGGCTACACCTTC.

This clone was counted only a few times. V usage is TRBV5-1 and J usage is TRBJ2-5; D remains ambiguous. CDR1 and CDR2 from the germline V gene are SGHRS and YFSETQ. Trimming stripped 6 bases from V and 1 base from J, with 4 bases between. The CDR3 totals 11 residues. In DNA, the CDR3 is TGCGCCAGCACCCTCCAAGAGACCCAGTACTTC. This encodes CASTLQETQYF.

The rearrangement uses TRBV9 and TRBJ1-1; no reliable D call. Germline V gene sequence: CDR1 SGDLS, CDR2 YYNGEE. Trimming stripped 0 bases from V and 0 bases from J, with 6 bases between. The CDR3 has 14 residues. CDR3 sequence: CASSVGALNTEAFF. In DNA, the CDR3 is TGTGCCAGCAGCGTAGGGGCCCTGAACACTGAAGCTTTCTTT. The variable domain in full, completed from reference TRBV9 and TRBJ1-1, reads DSGVTQTPKHLITATGQRVTLRCSPRSGDLSVYWYQQSLDQGLQFLIQYYNGEERAKGNILERFSAQQFPDLHSELNLSSLELGDSALYFCASSVGALNTEAFFGQGTRLTVV.

The DNA for the CDR3 is TGTGCCAGCAGCTTCTTGTCCAGTGCTGGCTACACCTTC. Protein sequence: CASSFLSSAGYTF. The chain recombines TRBV7-2 with TRBJ1-2; D is unclear. The germline V gene has CDR1 SGHTA and CDR2 FQGNSA. V was shortened by 3 bases and J by 7 bases, with 12 bases between the two germline ends. The CDR3 contains 13 residues.

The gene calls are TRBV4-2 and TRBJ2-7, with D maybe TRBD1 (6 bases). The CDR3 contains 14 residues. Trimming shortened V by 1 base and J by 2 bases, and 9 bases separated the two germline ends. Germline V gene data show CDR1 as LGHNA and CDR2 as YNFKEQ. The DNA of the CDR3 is TGTGCCAGCAGCCAAGCTACAGGGACCTACGAGCAGTACTTC. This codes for CASSQATGTYEQYF.

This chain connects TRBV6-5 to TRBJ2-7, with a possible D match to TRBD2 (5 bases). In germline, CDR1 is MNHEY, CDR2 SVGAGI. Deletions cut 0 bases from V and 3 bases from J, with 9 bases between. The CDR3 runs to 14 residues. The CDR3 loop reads CASSYSGLNYEQYF. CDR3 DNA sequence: TGTGCCAGCAGTTACTCTGGACTGAACTACGAGCAGTACTTC.

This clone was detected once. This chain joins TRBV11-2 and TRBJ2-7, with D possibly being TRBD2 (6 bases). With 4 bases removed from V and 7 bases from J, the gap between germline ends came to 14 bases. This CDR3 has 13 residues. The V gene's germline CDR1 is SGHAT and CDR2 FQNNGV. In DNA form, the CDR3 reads TGTGCCAGCAGCTCCAGGAGGGCTGGTGAGCAGTACTTC. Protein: CASSSRRAGEQYF.

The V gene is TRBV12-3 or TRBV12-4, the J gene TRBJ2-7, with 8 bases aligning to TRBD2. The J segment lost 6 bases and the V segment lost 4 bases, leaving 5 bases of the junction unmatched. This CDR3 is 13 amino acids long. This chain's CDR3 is CASSSGTSVEQYF. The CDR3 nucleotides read TGTGCCAGCAGTTCCGGGACTAGTGTCGAGCAGTACTTC.